The TCR beta chain under discussion was sequenced for a study of vaccination and CD4 T cells after COVID-19. The treatment here: roughly 10-day PBMC culture with coronavirus spike peptide pools or control peptides (ViraFEST assay). The study sequenced cultured CD4+ T cell DNA using the Oncomine TCR Beta short-read assay. Genomic DNA was isolated from CD4+ T cells that had been cultured. TCRdb called the PCR reads again in MiXCR, with one record for every CDR3 protein. The sample records 5,000 to 6,500 distinct CDR3 sequences, more than 35% being singletons. As for this clonotype: The target antigen is unknown.

This CDR3 comprises 17 residues. CDR1 and CDR2 (germline): SGHTA, FQGTGA. V gave up 4 bases and J gave up 3 bases; unmatched junction bases: 11. The clonotype was recovered from a human donor who had recovered from COVID-19. Sequencing input: CD4+ T cells from blood, cultured in vitro. This sequence joins TRBV7-3 and TRBJ2-2; TRBD1 aligns across 7 bases. CDR3 amino acids: CASSSRPVTGYTGELFF. CDR3 sequence (DNA): TGTGCCAGCAGCTCTAGACCCGTGACAGGGTACACCGGGGAGCTGTTTTTT.